What follows describes a single T cell receptor (beta chain). Antigen unknown. This CDR3 comprises 22 residues. The V and J ends lost 3 bases and 7 bases, in that order; junction bases with no gene match: 23. Germline V gives CDR1 SGDLS, CDR2 YYNGEE. The protocol was immunoSEQ multiplex PCR, while the TCRdb copy is restricted to in-frame clones and leaves out a portion. In the table there are over 100,000 clones, 80% to 95% of which are singletons. This specimen belongs to a study of T cell repertoires and HLA-DP antigens. V is TRBV9 and J is TRBJ2-1; 15 bases line up with TRBD2. The sequence was collected from a woman aged 18-29 years in good health and CMV-seronegative. The specimen was CD4+ T cells from PBMCs. CDR3 amino acids: CASSAHVPGWTSGRAGGNEQFF. The CDR3 nucleotides read TGTGCCAGCAGCGCTCATGTTCCGGGGTGGACTAGCGGGAGGGCCGGAGGAAATGAGCAGTTCTTC.